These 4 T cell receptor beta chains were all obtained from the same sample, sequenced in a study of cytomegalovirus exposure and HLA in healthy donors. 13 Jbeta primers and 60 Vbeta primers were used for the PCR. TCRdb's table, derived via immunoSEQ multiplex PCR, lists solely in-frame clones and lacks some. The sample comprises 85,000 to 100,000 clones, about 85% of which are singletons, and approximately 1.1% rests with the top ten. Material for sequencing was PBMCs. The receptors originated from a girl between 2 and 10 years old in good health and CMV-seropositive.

The CDR3 DNA follows: TGTGCCAGCAGTTACGGGGAGGGGCCTGGAGGCGAGCAGTACTTC. The encoded protein is CASSYGEGPGGEQYF. The chain carries TRBV6-5 and TRBJ2-7, with 7 bases that match TRBD2. Looked up from germline, CDR1 is MNHEY and CDR2 is SVGAGI. Germline trimming cut 2 bases from V and 6 bases from J; bases unmatched to any gene: 10. This CDR3 contains 15 residues.

CDR3 DNA sequence: TGCGCCAGCATAGGGGGAGGGAGAGATACGCAGTATTTT. Amino acids: CASIGGGRDTQYF. The chain recombines TRBV5-1 with TRBJ2-3, with D perhaps matching TRBD2 (7 bases). The V and J ends lost 6 bases and 5 bases respectively, with 13 bases between them. Per the germline V gene, CDR1 is SGHRS and CDR2 is YFSETQ. The CDR3 has 13 amino acids.

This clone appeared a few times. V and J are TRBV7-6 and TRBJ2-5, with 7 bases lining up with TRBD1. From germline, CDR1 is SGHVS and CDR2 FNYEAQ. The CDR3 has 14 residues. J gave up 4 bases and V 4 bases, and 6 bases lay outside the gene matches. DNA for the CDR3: TGTGCCAGCAGCTCCACCTACAGGGGAGAGACCCAGTACTTC. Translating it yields CASSSTYRGETQYF.

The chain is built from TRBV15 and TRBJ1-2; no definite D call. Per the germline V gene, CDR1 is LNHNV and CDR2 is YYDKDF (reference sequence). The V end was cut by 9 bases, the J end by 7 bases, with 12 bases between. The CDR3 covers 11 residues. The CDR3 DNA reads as TGTGCCACTTCGGCGGAGGCTGGCTACACCTTC. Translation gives CATSAEAGYTF.